This T cell receptor beta chain was found in a study of cytomegalovirus exposure and HLA in healthy donors. General study results and limits: Most TCR sequences were rare, but some public TCRs occurred in many donors. Listed as cytomegalovirus-associated were 150 or so TCR beta chains. For cytomegalovirus status, the classifier reportedly gave diagnoses with high specificity and sensitivity. Subsequent analysis of the approximately 110 validation repertoires found a tendency for first-cohort TCR clusters to co-occur.

Assay: immunoSEQ multiplex PCR; the TCRdb copy retains only in-frame clones and omits some. Among under 250,000 clones listed, approximately 90% were seen once. About this clone: The antigen remains undetermined.

The CDR3 consists of 15 residues. V was cut by 3 bases and J by 0 bases, with 11 bases left in between. From germline, CDR1 is MNHEY and CDR2 SMNVEV (reference sequence). The V gene is TRBV27, the J gene TRBJ1-1, with D perhaps matching TRBD1 (6 bases). Material for sequencing was PBMCs. The TCR sequence derives from a man between 18 and 29 years old in good health and CMV-seronegative. The CDR3, as DNA: TGTGCCAGCAGTTTGCAGGGGTCCATGAACACTGAAGCTTTCTTT. Protein: CASSLQGSMNTEAFF.